This T cell receptor beta chain was sequenced during a study of CD8 T cells in Susac syndrome. Note on this clonotype: The target antigen is unknown.

CD8+ and CD4+ T cells from blood underwent TCR beta sequencing. FACS enriched CD8+ TEMRA cells, while bulk CD8+ and CD4+ were negatively isolated. The authors reverse transcribed roughly 0.5 to 1 ug RNA with random hexamers. TCR beta CDR3 was amplified by immunoSEQ multiplex PCR. This amplification extended across 54 Vbeta and 13 Jbeta segments. Each CDR3 protein is one row after TCRdb ran MiXCR on the immunoSEQ multiplex PCR reads. Altogether more than 110,000 distinct CDR3 sequences are present, over 85% being singletons, with the ten largest covering over 0.25%. This CDR3 contains 14 residues. V gave up 1 base and J gave up 3 bases, with 10 bases separating them. Germline CDR1 reads SGHDT; CDR2 reads YYEEEE. Broader study findings: The authors acknowledged that the study's TCR sequencing and HLA analysis involved relatively few individuals.

Input material: CD8+ T cells from PBMCs. The V and J genes are TRBV5-6 and TRBJ2-5; a possible D gene is TRBD1 (5 bases). The source is a human donor in good health. The CDR3 nucleotides read TGTGCCAGCAGCTTGAAGACAGACGAAGAGACCCAGTACTTC. As protein: CASSLKTDEETQYF.